This T cell receptor (beta chain) was found in a study of T cells in Graves' hyperthyroidism and ophthalmopathy. Graves' hyperthyroidism was deemed stable absent ophthalmopathy progression within 18 months. The TCR beta CDR3 regions underwent amplification using RNA transcripts as the source. The HTBI primer set was used in a first-round RT-PCR of the TCR CDR3. From the multiplex PCR reads, TCRdb called clonotypes with MiXCR, one entry per CDR3 protein. The table records under 400,000 distinct CDR3 sequences, over 10% of them present only once. Germline V CDR1 and CDR2: SGHTA, FQGTGA. The V gene lost 0 bases and the J gene lost 5 bases, with 7 bases spanning the gap. The CDR3 has 13 residues. Study-wide points: Blood also showed most of the thyroid clonotypes that were expanded above 0.001.

This clonotype showed up many times. Its antigen remains unidentified. This clonotype originated in a woman aged 18 to 35 with Graves' hyperthyroidism. The chain uses TRBV7-3 and TRBJ1-1; D gene ambiguous. The sequencing sample was made of blood. CDR3 sequence reads: CASSLTTGTEAFF. DNA of the CDR3: TGTGCCAGCAGCTTAACCACCGGAACTGAAGCTTTCTTT.